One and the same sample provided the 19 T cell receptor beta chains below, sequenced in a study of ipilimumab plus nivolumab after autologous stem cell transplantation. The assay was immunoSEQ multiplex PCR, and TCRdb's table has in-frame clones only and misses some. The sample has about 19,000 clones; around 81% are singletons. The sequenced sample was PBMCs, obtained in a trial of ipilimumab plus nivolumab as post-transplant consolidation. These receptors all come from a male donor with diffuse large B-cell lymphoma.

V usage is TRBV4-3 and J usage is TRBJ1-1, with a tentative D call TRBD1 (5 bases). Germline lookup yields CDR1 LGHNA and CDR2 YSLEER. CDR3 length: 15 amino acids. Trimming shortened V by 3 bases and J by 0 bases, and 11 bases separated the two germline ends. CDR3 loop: CASSQGLGLNTEAFF. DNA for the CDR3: TGCGCCAGCAGCCAGGGGCTAGGGCTGAACACTGAAGCTTTCTTT.

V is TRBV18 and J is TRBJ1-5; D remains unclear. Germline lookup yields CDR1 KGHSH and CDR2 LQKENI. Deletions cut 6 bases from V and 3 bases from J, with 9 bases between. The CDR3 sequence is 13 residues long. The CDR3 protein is CASSEGLNQPQHF. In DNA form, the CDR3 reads TGTGCCAGCTCCGAGGGCCTCAATCAGCCCCAGCATTTT.

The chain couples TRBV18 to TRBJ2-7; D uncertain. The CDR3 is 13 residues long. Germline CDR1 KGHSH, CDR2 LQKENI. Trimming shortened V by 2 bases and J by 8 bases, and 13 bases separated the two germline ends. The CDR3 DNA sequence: TGTGCCAGCTCACCATCTGGCCAGGAGAAGCAGTACTTC. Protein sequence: CASSPSGQEKQYF.

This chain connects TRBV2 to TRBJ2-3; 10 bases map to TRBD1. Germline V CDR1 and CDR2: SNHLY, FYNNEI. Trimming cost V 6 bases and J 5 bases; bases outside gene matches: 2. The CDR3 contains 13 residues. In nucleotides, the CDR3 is TGTGCCAGCAGCGGACAGGGGGGAGATACGCAGTATTTT. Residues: CASSGQGGDTQYF. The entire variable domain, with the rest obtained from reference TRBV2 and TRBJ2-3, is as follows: EPEVTQTPSHQVTQMGQEVILRCVPISNHLYFYWYRQILGQKVEFLVSFYNNEISEKSEIFDDQFSVERPDGSNFTLKIRSTKLEDSAMYFCASSGQGGDTQYFGPGTRLTVL.

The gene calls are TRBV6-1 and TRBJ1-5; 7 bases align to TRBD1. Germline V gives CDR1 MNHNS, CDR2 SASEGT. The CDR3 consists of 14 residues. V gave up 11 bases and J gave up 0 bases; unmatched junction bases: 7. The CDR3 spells CAAGDRYSNQPQHF. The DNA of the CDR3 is TGTGCCGCCGGGGACAGATATAGCAATCAGCCCCAGCATTTT.

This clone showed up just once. DNA for the CDR3: TGTGCCAGCTCGCCTGGCGGGACAGGGGCTGGGCAGCCCCAGCATTTT. Amino acids: CASSPGGTGAGQPQHF. The rearrangement joins TRBV18 to TRBJ1-5, with 10 bases that match TRBD1. Germline trimming cut 6 bases from V and 7 bases from J; bases unmatched to any gene: 12. CDR1 and CDR2 (germline): KGHSH, LQKENI. The CDR3 loop spans 16 amino acids.

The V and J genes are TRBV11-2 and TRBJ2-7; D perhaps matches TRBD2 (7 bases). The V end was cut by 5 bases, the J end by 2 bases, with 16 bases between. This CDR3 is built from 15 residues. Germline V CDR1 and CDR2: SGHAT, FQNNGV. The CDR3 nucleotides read TGTGCCAGCAGCCAATCGGCGGGGGACACCTACGAGCAGTACTTC. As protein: CASSQSAGDTYEQYF. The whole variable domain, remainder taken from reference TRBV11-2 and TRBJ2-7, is EAGVAQSPRYKIIEKRQSVAFWCNPISGHATLYWYQQILGQGPKLLIQFQNNGVVDDSQLPKDRFSAERLKGVDSTLKIQPAKLEDSAVYLCASSQSAGDTYEQYFGPGTRLTVT.

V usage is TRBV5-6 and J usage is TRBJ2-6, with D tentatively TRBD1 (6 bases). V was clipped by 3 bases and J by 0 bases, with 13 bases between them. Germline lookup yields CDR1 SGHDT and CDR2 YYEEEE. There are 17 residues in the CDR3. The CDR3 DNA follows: TGTGCCAGCAGCTCACCACAGGGTAGCTCTGGGGCCAACGTCCTGACTTTC. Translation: CASSSPQGSSGANVLTF.

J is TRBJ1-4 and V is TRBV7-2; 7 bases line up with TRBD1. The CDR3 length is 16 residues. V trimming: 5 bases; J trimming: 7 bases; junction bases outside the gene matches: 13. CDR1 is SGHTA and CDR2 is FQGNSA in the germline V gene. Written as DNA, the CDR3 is TGTGCCAGCAGCAACCAGGGGGGGCGGATGGGTGAAAAACTGTTTTTT. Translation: CASSNQGGRMGEKLFF.

In DNA, the CDR3 is TGTGCCAGCAGCTTGGTCAGGGAAAGCACAGATACGCAGTATTTT. Protein: CASSLVRESTDTQYF. The chain is built from TRBV7-2 and TRBJ2-3; D is perhaps TRBD1 (5 bases). Germline-derived CDR1 and CDR2 are SGHTA and FQGNSA. The CDR3 is 15 residues long. V lost 3 bases to trimming and J lost 0 bases, with 10 bases between them.

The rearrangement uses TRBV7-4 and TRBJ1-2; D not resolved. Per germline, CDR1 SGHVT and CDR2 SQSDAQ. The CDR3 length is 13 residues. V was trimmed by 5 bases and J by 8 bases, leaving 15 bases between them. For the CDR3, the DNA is TGTGCCAGCAGCCCCCCACCGCTGAAGGGCTACACCTTC. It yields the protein CASSPPPLKGYTF.

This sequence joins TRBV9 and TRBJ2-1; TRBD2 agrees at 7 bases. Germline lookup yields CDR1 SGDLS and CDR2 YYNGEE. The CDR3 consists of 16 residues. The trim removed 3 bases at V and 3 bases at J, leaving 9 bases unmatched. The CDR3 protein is CASSARGGRGYNEQFF. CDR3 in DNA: TGTGCCAGCAGCGCCCGCGGGGGTCGAGGCTACAATGAGCAGTTCTTC.

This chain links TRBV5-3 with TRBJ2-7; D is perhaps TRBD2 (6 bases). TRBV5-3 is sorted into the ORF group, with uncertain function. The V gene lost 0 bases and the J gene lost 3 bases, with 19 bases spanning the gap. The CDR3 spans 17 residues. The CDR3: CARSLDAGTLSGYEQYF. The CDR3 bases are TGTGCCAGAAGCTTGGACGCGGGAACCTTGAGCGGCTACGAGCAGTACTTC.

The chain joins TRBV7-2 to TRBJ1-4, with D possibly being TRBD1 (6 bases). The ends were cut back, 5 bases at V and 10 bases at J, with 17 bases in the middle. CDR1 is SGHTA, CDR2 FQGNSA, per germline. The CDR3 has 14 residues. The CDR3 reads CASSTGGVIAKLFF. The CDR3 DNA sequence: TGTGCCAGCAGCACCGGGGGCGTTATAGCAAAACTGTTTTTT.

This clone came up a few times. The CDR3 DNA is TGTGCCAGTATGGAGGGGGCCTCTAGCACAGATACGCAGTATTTT. It yields the protein CASMEGASSTDTQYF. The chain joins TRBV19 to TRBJ2-3, with D possibly matching TRBD1 (7 bases). The germline gives CDR1 LNHDA, CDR2 SQIVND (reference sequence). The CDR3 has 15 residues. Trimming took 7 bases from V and 0 from J, leaving 14 bases between them.

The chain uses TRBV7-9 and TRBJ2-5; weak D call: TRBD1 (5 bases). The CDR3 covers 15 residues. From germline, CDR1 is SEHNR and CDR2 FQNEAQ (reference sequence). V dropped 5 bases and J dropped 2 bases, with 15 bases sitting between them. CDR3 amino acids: CASSPPVRTQETQYF. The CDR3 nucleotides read TGTGCCAGCAGCCCGCCGGTGCGGACACAAGAGACCCAGTACTTC. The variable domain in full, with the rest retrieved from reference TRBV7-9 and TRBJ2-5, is DTGVSQNPRHKITKRGQNVTFRCDPISEHNRLYWYRQTLGQGPEFLTYFQNEAQLEKSRLLSDRFSAERPKGSFSTLEIQRTEQGDSAMYLCASSPPVRTQETQYFGPGTRLLVL.

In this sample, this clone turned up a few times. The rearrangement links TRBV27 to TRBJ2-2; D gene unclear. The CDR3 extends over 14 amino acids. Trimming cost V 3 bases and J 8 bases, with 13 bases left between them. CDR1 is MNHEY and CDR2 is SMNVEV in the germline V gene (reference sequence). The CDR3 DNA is TGTGCCAGCAGTTTTCGGCCCGCCTATGGGGAGCTGTTTTTT. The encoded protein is CASSFRPAYGELFF.

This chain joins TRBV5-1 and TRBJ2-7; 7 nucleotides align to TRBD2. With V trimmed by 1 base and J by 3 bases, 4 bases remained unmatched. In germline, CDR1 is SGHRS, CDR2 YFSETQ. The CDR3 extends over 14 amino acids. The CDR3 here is CASSLSGELYEQYF. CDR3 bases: TGCGCCAGCAGCTTGAGCGGGGAGCTCTACGAGCAGTACTTC.

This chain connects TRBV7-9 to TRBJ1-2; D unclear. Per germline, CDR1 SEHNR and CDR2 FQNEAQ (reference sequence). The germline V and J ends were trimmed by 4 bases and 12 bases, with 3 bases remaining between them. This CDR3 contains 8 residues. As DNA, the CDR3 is TGTGCCAGCAGCTCTAACACCTTC. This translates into CASSSNTF.